What follows are 22 T cell receptor beta chains derived from one specimen sequenced in a study of cytomegalovirus exposure and HLA in healthy donors (dated by TCRdb to about 2017). Libraries were made using the immunoSEQ multiplex PCR assay. For the multiplex PCR, a mixture combining 60 forward primers for TCR Vbeta segments and 13 reverse primers for TCR Jbeta segments was used. TCRdb obtained this table from immuneACCESS and retained in-frame rearrangements with V and J assigned. These tables miss some clones; where compared with another copy, unresolved V genes account for less than half of the shortfall, and the remainder is unexplained. Within this sample are approximately 120,000 clones, with roughly 80% of them counted one time only. The top ten clonotypes cover approximately 6% of the sample. Input material: PBMCs. These receptors were obtained from a woman in her 40s in good health and CMV-seronegative.

This clone was counted a few times. The chain links TRBV15 to TRBJ2-5, with TRBD2 matching 9 bases. The V gene's germline CDR1 is LNHNV and CDR2 YYDKDF (reference sequence). Losses at the gene ends were 6 bases for V and 5 bases for J; bases not matched to a gene: 7. The CDR3 consists of 14 residues. The CDR3, as DNA: TGTGCCACCAGTAGCGGGAGCCAACGGGAGACCCAGTACTTC. This encodes CATSSGSQRETQYF.

This clone has just a few counts. DNA for the CDR3: TGTGCCAGCAGCCTAAAGGTCGGAGGGACTAGCGAACCCGAGTACTTC. It yields the protein CASSLKVGGTSEPEYF. This chain links TRBV9 with TRBJ2-5; 10 nucleotides align to TRBD2. Germline loops: CDR1 SGDLS, CDR2 YYNGEE. J gave up 12 bases and V 4 bases, and 18 bases lay outside the gene matches. The CDR3 runs to 16 residues.

This clone was detected only once. The V gene is TRBV2, the J gene TRBJ2-1; 10 bases agree with TRBD2. CDR1 SNHLY and CDR2 FYNNEI come from the germline V gene. The CDR3 is 21 residues long. J lost 10 bases, V lost 2 bases, and 26 bases had no gene match. The CDR3 region is CASSESVGGLLKREGSDEQFF. In nucleotides, the CDR3 is TGTGCCAGCAGTGAATCAGTCGGGGGGCTTCTAAAGCGGGAGGGCTCGGACGAGCAGTTCTTC.

The chain joins TRBV10-3 to TRBJ2-3; 9 positions agree with TRBD2. Germline V gene lookup returns CDR1 ENHRY and CDR2 SYGVKD. The CDR3 has 18 amino acids. Losses at the gene ends were 6 bases for V and 2 bases for J; bases not matched to a gene: 15. The CDR3 DNA is TGTGCCATCAGGGACTCCGGGACTAGCTTTTCGCTCACAGATACGCAGTATTTT. Translating gives CAIRDSGTSFSLTDTQYF.

This sequence joins TRBV2 and TRBJ1-2; TRBD1 might be the D (5 bases). The CDR3 is made up of 15 amino acids. Trimming took 7 bases from V and 4 from J, leaving 19 bases between them. Germline V lookup: CDR1 SNHLY, CDR2 FYNNEI. The chain's CDR3 is CASTGGGARAYGYTF. The CDR3 coding sequence is TGTGCCAGCACCGGGGGAGGGGCGAGGGCCTATGGCTACACCTTC.

V and J are TRBV7-9 and TRBJ2-2; D might be TRBD2 (5 bases). V lost 5 bases and J 0 bases, leaving 7 bases between the germline ends. The CDR3 is 14 residues long. Germline lookup yields CDR1 SEHNR and CDR2 FQNEAQ (reference sequence). CDR3 amino acids: CASSPGSNTGELFF. CDR3 DNA: TGTGCCAGCAGCCCGGGATCGAACACCGGGGAGCTGTTTTTT.

The V gene is TRBV28, the J gene TRBJ2-2; 9 bases align to TRBD2. V was clipped by 4 bases and J by 2 bases; unmatched bases: 2. Germline lookup yields CDR1 MDHEN and CDR2 SYDVKM. This CDR3 spans 15 amino acids. CDR3 bases: TGTGCCAGCAGTTCGCTAGCGGGAAACACCGGGGAGCTGTTTTTT. It translates to CASSSLAGNTGELFF.

This clone has just a few counts. This sample includes further DNA sequences coding for the same CDR3. The rearrangement joins TRBV28 to TRBJ1-2; TRBD1 is a possible D gene (5 bases). CDR3 length equals 14 residues. Germline V lookup: CDR1 MDHEN, CDR2 SYDVKM. The ends were cut back, 3 bases at V and 4 bases at J, with 12 bases in the middle. The DNA for the CDR3 is TGTGCCAGCAGTTTCCAGGGTCTCGGCTATGGCTACACCTTC. Amino acids: CASSFQGLGYGYTF.

This clone was detected once. A junction end diverges from the germline sequence, so it may reflect a read error. This chain joins TRBV7-7 and TRBJ1-4, with D perhaps TRBD1 (6 bases). The CDR3 runs 15 residues. Germline V gives CDR1 SSHAT, CDR2 FNYEAQ (reference sequence). The DNA for the CDR3 is TGTGCTAGCAGCCCAGGGGTAGATCTACTCGAAAAACTGTTTTTT. Translation gives CASSPGVDLLEKLFF. Based on the CDR3 plus reference TRBV7-7 and TRBJ1-4, the full variable domain is GAGVSQSPRYKVTKRGQDVTLRCDPISSHATLYWYQQALGQGPEFLTYFNYEAQPDKSGLPSDRFSAERPEGSISTLTIQRTEQRDSAMYRCASSPGVDLLEKLFFGSGTQLSVL.

This clone showed up just once. This chain joins TRBV5-1 and TRBJ2-1; the match to TRBD2 covers 9 bases. Unmatched junction bases numbered 6, after V lost 4 bases and J lost 10 bases. The length of the CDR3 is 13 residues. Germline V CDR1 and CDR2: SGHRS, YFSETQ. The CDR3 loop is CASSPLGLAEQFF. For the CDR3, the DNA is TGCGCCAGCAGCCCACTCGGACTAGCGGAGCAGTTCTTC.

The rearrangement uses TRBV14 and TRBJ1-2; D is ambiguous. Germline V gene data show CDR1 as SGHDN and CDR2 as FVKESK. The CDR3 runs to 12 residues. V lost 4 bases, J lost 4 bases, and 7 bases lay in between. CDR3 sequence (DNA): TGTGCCAGCAGCCCTTCGGGCTATGGCTACACCTTC. Its protein is CASSPSGYGYTF.

This chain joins TRBV27 and TRBJ1-6; TRBD1 might be the D (6 bases). Germline CDR1 and CDR2: MNHEY and SMNVEV (reference sequence). This CDR3 contains 15 residues. V gave up 2 bases and J gave up 6 bases, with 11 bases separating them. CDR3 DNA sequence: TGTGCCAGCAGTTTAACAGGGAATGGTAATTCACCCCTCCACTTT. Translated, it gives CASSLTGNGNSPLHF.

Concerning this clone: The same CDR3 is also encoded by other DNA sequences in this sample. The chain carries TRBV5-1 and TRBJ2-7; weak D call: TRBD2 (5 bases). This CDR3 region has 19 residues. V was clipped by 0 bases and J by 0 bases, with 22 bases between them. The germline CDR1 and CDR2 sequences are SGHRS and YFSETQ. The CDR3 region is CASSLERYLESGPSYEQYF. The CDR3 nucleotides are TGCGCCAGCAGCTTGGAAAGGTATCTAGAGAGCGGACCCTCCTACGAGCAGTACTTC.

This clone was detected only a few times. The chain combines TRBV6-5 with TRBJ2-3; 12 bases are a match to TRBD2. Germline lookup yields CDR1 MNHEY and CDR2 SVGAGI. The CDR3 sequence is 16 residues long. After removal of 0 bases from V and 3 bases from J, the junction contained 1 base not matched to a gene. CDR3 region: CASSYSGTSGTDTQYF. CDR3 coding DNA: TGTGCCAGCAGTTACTCCGGGACTAGCGGGACAGATACGCAGTATTTT.

V and J are TRBV7-6 and TRBJ2-7, with TRBD1 identical over 10 bases. Germline CDR1 SGHVS, CDR2 FNYEAQ. This CDR3 contains 16 residues. V was pared by 5 bases and J by 1 base, with 8 bases of the junction left unmatched. For the CDR3, the DNA is TGTGCCAGCAGCACACATCAGGACAGGGGGTCCTACGAGCAGTACTTC. This sequence encodes CASSTHQDRGSYEQYF.

V gene TRBV2 combines with J gene TRBJ2-1; 11 bases map to TRBD2. From germline, CDR1 is SNHLY and CDR2 FYNNEI. Trimming at V came to 8 bases and at J to 7 bases, leaving 13 bases not matched to a gene. The CDR3 contains 16 residues. The CDR3 reads CASYTLSGRAGNEQFF. Written as DNA, the CDR3 is TGTGCCAGCTACACTCTTAGCGGGAGGGCGGGGAATGAGCAGTTCTTC.

In DNA form, the CDR3 reads TGTGCCAGCAGAGCACCTTGGGACAGGACCTCTGGGGCCAACGTCCTGACTTTC. Protein sequence: CASRAPWDRTSGANVLTF. This chain uses TRBV2 with TRBJ2-6; 8 bases align to TRBD1. CDR3 length: 18 residues. V lost 6 bases, J lost 0 bases, and 10 bases stayed unmatched. The germline CDR1 and CDR2 sequences are SNHLY and FYNNEI.

The rearrangement joins TRBV6-5 to TRBJ1-2; D unresolved. The germline V gene encodes CDR1 MNHEY and CDR2 SVGAGI. V was cut by 6 bases and J by 6 bases, with 20 bases left in between. The CDR3 totals 15 residues. In nucleotides, the CDR3 is TGTGCCAGCAGCCCCTATCGGGGAGAGGTCCATGGCTACACCTTC. It is translated as CASSPYRGEVHGYTF.

The V gene is TRBV27, the J gene TRBJ2-1, with 14 bases that match TRBD2. This CDR3 is built from 17 residues. The J segment lost 4 bases and the V segment lost 5 bases, leaving 7 bases of the junction unmatched. The germline gives CDR1 MNHEY, CDR2 SMNVEV (reference sequence). The CDR3: CASSRRLAGGPYNEQFF. As DNA, the CDR3 is TGTGCCAGCAGTCGACGACTAGCGGGAGGGCCGTACAATGAGCAGTTCTTC.

J is TRBJ2-1 and V is TRBV25-1; 7 nucleotides line up with TRBD2. This CDR3 spans 14 amino acids. CDR1 and CDR2 from the germline V gene are MGHDK and SYGVNS. Germline trimming cut 8 bases from V and 7 bases from J; bases unmatched to any gene: 11. CDR3 nucleotides: TGTGCCAGCGGCGGGGGTCAGGGTAAAAATGAGCAGTTCTTC. Its protein is CASGGGQGKNEQFF.

V and J are TRBV10-1 and TRBJ2-4, with D unresolved. CDR1 is WNHNN and CDR2 is SYGVQD in the germline V gene (reference sequence). V was clipped by 6 bases and J by 2 bases, with 14 bases between them. CDR3 length: 15 amino acids. CDR3 sequence (DNA): TGCGCCAGCAGAAAGCCCGGCGACTCCAAAAACATTCAGTACTTC. Protein sequence: CASRKPGDSKNIQYF.

This sequence joins TRBV5-1 and TRBJ1-1; 7 bases agree with TRBD1. The ends lost 3 bases at V and 7 bases at J; junction bases unmatched: 9. The CDR3 runs to 14 residues. Germline V gene data show CDR1 as SGHRS and CDR2 as YFSETQ. The CDR3, as DNA: TGCGCCAGCAGCTCCGCTCAGGGGGGAATTGAAGCTTTCTTT. Residues: CASSSAQGGIEAFF.